Below, one T cell receptor (beta chain) is given with its context. Antigen specificity is unknown. These data come from a study of graft-versus-host responses after intestinal transplantation. Overall study: Recipients obtained multivisceral, liver-intestinal, or isolated intestinal transplants. Every recipient underwent anti-thymocyte globulin induction, then tacrolimus and steroids for roughly 3 years. Findings and limits, study-wide: Early declines in HvG clones that occurred post-transplant were associated with peak circulating GvH clone levels. Recipient marrow held GvH clones, some first seen in ileum or blood.

TCRdb's table, derived via immunoSEQ multiplex PCR, lists solely in-frame clones and lacks some. The sample lists some 40,000 clones; roughly nine tenths were seen once. This CDR3 has 16 residues. The V segment lost 3 bases and the J segment 1 base; nucleotides outside the gene matches: 6. Germline CDR1 and CDR2: PRHDT and FYEKMQ (reference sequence). This TCR came from a human patient who received an intestinal transplant, so some T cells may come from the graft donor. This material consisted of PBMCs, taken almost 270 days after transplant. The chain links TRBV13 to TRBJ1-1; 9 bases agree with TRBD1. Here the CDR3 DNA reads TGTGCCAGCAGCTTCACCGGGACAGGGTGGAACACTGAAGCTTTCTTT. Its protein is CASSFTGTGWNTEAFF. The variable domain in full, with the rest retrieved from reference TRBV13 and TRBJ1-1, is AAGVIQSPRHLIKEKRETATLKCYPIPRHDTVYWYQQGPGQDPQFLISFYEKMQSDKGSIPDRFSAQQFSDYHSELNMSSLELGDSALYFCASSFTGTGWNTEAFFGQGTRLTVV.